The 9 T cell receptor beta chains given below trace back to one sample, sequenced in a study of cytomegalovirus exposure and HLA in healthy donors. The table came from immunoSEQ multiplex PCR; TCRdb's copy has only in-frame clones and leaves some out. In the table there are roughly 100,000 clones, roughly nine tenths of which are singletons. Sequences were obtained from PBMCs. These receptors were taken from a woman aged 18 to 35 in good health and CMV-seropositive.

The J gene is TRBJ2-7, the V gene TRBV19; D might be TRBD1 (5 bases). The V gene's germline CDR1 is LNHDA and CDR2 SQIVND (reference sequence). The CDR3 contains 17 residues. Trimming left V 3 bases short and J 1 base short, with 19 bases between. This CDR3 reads CASSIQQGALSSYEQYF. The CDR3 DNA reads TGTGCCAGTAGTATTCAGCAGGGTGCTCTTTCTTCCTACGAGCAGTACTTC.

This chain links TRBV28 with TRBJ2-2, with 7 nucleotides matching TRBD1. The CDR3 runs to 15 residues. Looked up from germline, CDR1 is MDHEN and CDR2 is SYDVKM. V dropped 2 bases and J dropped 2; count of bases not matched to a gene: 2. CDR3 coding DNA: TGTGCCAGCAGTTTACAGGGGGTAAACACCGGGGAGCTGTTTTTT. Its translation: CASSLQGVNTGELFF.

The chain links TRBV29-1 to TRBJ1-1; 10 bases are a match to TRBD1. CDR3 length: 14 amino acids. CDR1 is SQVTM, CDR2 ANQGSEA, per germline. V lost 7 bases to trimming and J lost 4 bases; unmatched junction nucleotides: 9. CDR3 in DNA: TGCAGCGCTATGGACAGGGGGTCGGGCACTGAAGCTTTCTTT. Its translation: CSAMDRGSGTEAFF.

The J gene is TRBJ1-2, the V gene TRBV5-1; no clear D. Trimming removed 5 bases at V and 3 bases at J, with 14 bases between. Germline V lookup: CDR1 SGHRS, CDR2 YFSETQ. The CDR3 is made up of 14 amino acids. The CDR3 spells CASRTALEDYGYTF. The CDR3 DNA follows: TGCGCCAGCAGAACGGCCCTAGAGGACTATGGCTACACCTTC.

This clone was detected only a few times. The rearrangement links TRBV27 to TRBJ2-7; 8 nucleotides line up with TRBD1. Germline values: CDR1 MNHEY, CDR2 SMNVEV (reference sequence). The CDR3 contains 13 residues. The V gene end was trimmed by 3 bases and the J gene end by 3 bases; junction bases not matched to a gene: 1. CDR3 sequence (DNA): TGTGCCAGCAGTTTGGGGACAGGCTACGAGCAGTACTTC. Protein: CASSLGTGYEQYF.

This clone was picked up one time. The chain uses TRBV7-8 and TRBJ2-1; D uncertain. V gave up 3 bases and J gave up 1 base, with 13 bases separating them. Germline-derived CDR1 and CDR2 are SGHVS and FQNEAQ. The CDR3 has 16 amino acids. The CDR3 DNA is TGTGCCAGCAGCTTCGGCGGATTAGAATCCTACAATGAGCAGTTCTTC. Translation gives CASSFGGLESYNEQFF. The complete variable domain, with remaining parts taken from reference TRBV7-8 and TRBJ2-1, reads GAGVSQSPRYKVAKRGQDVALRCDPISGHVSLFWYQQALGQGPEFLTYFQNEAQLDKSGLPSDRFFAERPEGSVSTLKIQRTQQEDSAVYLCASSFGGLESYNEQFFGPGTRLTVL.

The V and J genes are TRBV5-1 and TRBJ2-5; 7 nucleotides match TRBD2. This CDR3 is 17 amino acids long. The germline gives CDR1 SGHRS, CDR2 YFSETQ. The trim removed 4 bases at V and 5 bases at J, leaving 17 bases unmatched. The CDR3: CASSPGLEVSRGETQYF. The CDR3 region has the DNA TGCGCCAGCAGCCCCGGACTAGAAGTTTCCCGAGGGGAGACCCAGTACTTC.

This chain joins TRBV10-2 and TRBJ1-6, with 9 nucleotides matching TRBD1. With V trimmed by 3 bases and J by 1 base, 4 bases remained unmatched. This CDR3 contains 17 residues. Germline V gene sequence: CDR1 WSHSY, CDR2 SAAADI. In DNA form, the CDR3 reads TGCGCCAGCAGTGACCAACAGGGGGCTTCCTATAATTCACCCCTCCACTTT. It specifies CASSDQQGASYNSPLHF.

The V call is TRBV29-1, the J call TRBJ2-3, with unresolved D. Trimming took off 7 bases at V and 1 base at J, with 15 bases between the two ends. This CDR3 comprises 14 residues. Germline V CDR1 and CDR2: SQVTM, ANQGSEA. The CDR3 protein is CSARVSYGTDTQYF. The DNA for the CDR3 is TGCAGCGCCCGGGTTAGCTACGGCACAGATACGCAGTATTTT.